The 3 T cell receptor beta chains below all came from one sample that was sequenced in a study of cytomegalovirus exposure and HLA in healthy donors. Both 60 Vbeta primers and 13 Jbeta primers went into the PCR. Assay used: immunoSEQ multiplex PCR; TCRdb lists only in-frame clones, some missing. The sample lists 120,000 or so clones, around 78% occurring once. Sequenced: PBMCs. These receptors were obtained from a woman aged 25-40 years in good health and CMV-seronegative.

This chain connects TRBV4-1 to TRBJ1-2; D remains ambiguous. V gave up 1 base and J gave up 1 base, with 7 bases separating them. Germline V CDR1 and CDR2: MGHRA, YSYEKL. The CDR3 extends over 14 amino acids. This CDR3 is CASSQVAGNYGYTF. The DNA for the CDR3 is TGCGCCAGCAGCCAAGTCGCAGGTAACTATGGCTACACCTTC.

The rearrangement links TRBV29-1 to TRBJ2-1; the match to TRBD1 covers 11 bases. V was clipped by 7 bases and J by 8 bases; unmatched bases: 10. CDR1 SQVTM and CDR2 ANQGSEA come from the germline V gene. CDR3 length: 14 amino acids. Here the CDR3 DNA reads TGCAGCGGTGGGACAGGGGGATTTAGAGATGAGCAGTTCTTC. Its protein product is CSGGTGGFRDEQFF.

V and J are TRBV30 and TRBJ2-2; TRBD1 matches at 9 bases. This CDR3 spans 14 amino acids. Germline trimming cut 2 bases from V and 9 bases from J; bases unmatched to any gene: 7. Per germline, CDR1 GTSNPN and CDR2 SVGIG (reference sequence). Here the CDR3 reads CAWSPGQGFRELFF. For the CDR3, the DNA is TGTGCCTGGAGTCCAGGACAGGGGTTCCGGGAGCTGTTTTTT.